These T cell receptor beta chains were read from a single sample in a study of CD8 T cells in Susac syndrome. TCRdb independently ran MiXCR on the immunoSEQ multiplex PCR reads; one entry per CDR3 protein. Of around 190,000 distinct CDR3 sequences listed, approximately 94% were seen once; the top ten hold roughly 0.11%. Sequenced: CD4+ T cells from PBMCs. The source is a human donor with Susac syndrome. Both conserved end residues are part of each CDR3. D genes are given only for firm matches. Clone sizes are given selectively: once, few, many, or a class where the clone is expanded.

d_call	v_call	j_call	clone_size	cdr3_length	cdr3_aa	cdr3_nt
TRBD2	TRBV3-1	TRBJ2-1	.	18	CASSQGRRRAGGLDEQFF	TGTGCCAGCAGCCAAGGCCGCCGGCGTGCGGGGGGACTCGATGAGCAGTTCTTC
.	TRBV7-9	TRBJ1-1	.	14	CASSPYTGNTEAFF	TGTGCCAGCAGCCCCTATACAGGGAACACTGAAGCTTTCTTT
TRBD1	TRBV19	TRBJ2-2	.	14	CASSGRQGIGELFF	TGTGCCAGTAGTGGTCGACAGGGAATCGGGGAGCTGTTTTTT
TRBD1	TRBV6-6	TRBJ1-2	.	13	CASRDRGQEGYTF	TGTGCCAGCAGGGACAGGGGGCAGGAGGGCTACACCTTC
.	TRBV2	TRBJ2-7	once	12	CASSEQAGEQYF	TGTGCCAGCAGTGAACAAGCTGGCGAGCAGTACTTC
TRBD1	TRBV2	TRBJ2-3	.	15	CASRGQGRGTDTQYF	TGTGCCAGCAGGGGACAGGGGAGGGGCACAGATACGCAGTATTTT
.	TRBV7-2	TRBJ2-4	.	17	CASSLLGGHQTKNIQYF	TGTGCCAGCAGCTTATTGGGGGGACATCAAACCAAAAACATTCAGTACTTC
.	TRBV5-6	TRBJ1-3	.	15	CASSGRDTSGNTIYF	TGTGCCAGCAGCGGCCGGGACACCTCTGGAAACACCATATATTTT
.	TRBV11-2	TRBJ1-5	.	17	CASSPRWPSVKDQPQHF	TGTGCCAGCAGCCCGAGGTGGCCCTCGGTGAAAGATCAGCCCCAGCATTTT
TRBD2	TRBV5-1	TRBJ2-7	.	15	CASSLTSGGEYEQYF	TGCGCCAGCAGCTTGACTAGCGGGGGGGAGTACGAGCAGTACTTC
.	TRBV6-1	TRBJ1-6	once	16	CASSELGTISNSPLHF	TGTGCCAGCAGTGAATTGGGGACAATCTCCAATTCACCCCTCCACTTT
.	TRBV20-1	TRBJ2-5	.	12	CSALTSTETQYF	TGCAGTGCTCTTACTAGCACAGAGACCCAGTACTTC
.	TRBV7-9	TRBJ1-6	.	12	CASSPLITTLHF	TGTGCCAGCAGCCCACTTATCACCACCCTCCACTTT
.	TRBV5-4	TRBJ2-2	.	14	CASSLAMDTGELFF	TGTGCCAGCAGCTTGGCCATGGACACCGGGGAGCTGTTTTTT
.	TRBV2	TRBJ1-5	.	14	CASSESWGGQPQHF	TGTGCCAGCAGTGAATCTTGGGGTGGTCAGCCCCAGCATTTT
.	TRBV29-1	TRBJ1-1	.	12	CSVEQGGTEAFF	TGCAGCGTTGAACAGGGAGGCACTGAAGCTTTCTTT
.	TRBV6-1	TRBJ1-2	.	13	CASSEREYYGYTF	TGTGCCAGCAGTGAACGGGAGTACTATGGCTACACCTTC
TRBD1	TRBV18	TRBJ2-5	.	15	CASSPFGTGRETQYF	TGTGCCAGCTCACCCTTCGGGACAGGGCGGGAGACCCAGTACTTC
TRBD1	TRBV4-2	TRBJ2-7	.	16	CASSPSTGTGRYEQYF	TGTGCCAGCAGCCCAAGCACCGGGACAGGCCGCTACGAGCAGTACTTC
TRBD2	TRBV6-1	TRBJ2-5	.	17	CASSPSLTAGGQETQYF	TGTGCCAGCAGCCCTTCACTCACCGCGGGGGGGCAAGAGACCCAGTACTTC
.	TRBV7-9	TRBJ1-1	.	13	CASSVVSNTEAFF	TGTGCCAGCAGCGTTGTTTCGAACACTGAAGCTTTCTTT